The clone carrying this T cell receptor (beta chain) was recorded at least ten times. Its antigen is still unknown. Amplification yielded TCR beta CDR3 regions, with RNA transcripts as the source. A first-round RT-PCR of the TCR CDR3 used the HTBI primer set. TCRdb analysed the multiplex PCR reads with MiXCR anew, one entry per CDR3 protein. The table records a few hundred thousand distinct CDR3 sequences, around 16% of them present only once. The record originates from a study of T cells in Graves' hyperthyroidism and ophthalmopathy. General observations from the study: Expanded thyroid clonotypes (above 0.001) were mostly also found in blood.

The CDR3 sequence is 14 residues long. Trimming left V 6 bases short and J 6 bases short, with 18 bases between. The receptor was isolated from a young woman with Graves' hyperthyroidism that later progressed to Graves' ophthalmopathy. The rearrangement links TRBV12-3 or TRBV12-4 to TRBJ2-7; D perhaps matches TRBD1 (6 bases). Sequenced sample: blood. The CDR3 spells CASSLGAQVGEQYF. The CDR3 bases are TGTGCCAGCAGCCTGGGGGCACAGGTGGGCGAGCAGTACTTC.